The rows below give T cell receptor beta chains drawn from one sample of a study of blood T cells in healthy people across ages. TCRdb independently ran MiXCR on the 5' RACE reads; one entry per CDR3 protein. The sample yields 900,000 to 950,000 distinct CDR3 sequences, almost 30% seen once. These data were likewise used in another study, on T cells of mothers and their children.

Sequencing was carried out using blood. These receptors all stem from a woman aged 40 to 50 in good health. CDR3s include the opening cysteine and the closing phenylalanine or tryptophan. The order of the fields is CDR3 protein, CDR3 DNA, D gene, clone size, V gene, J gene, CDR3 length. The D gene is left open where the match is weak. Expanded clones get a size class; other rows say once, few or many, or leave the size out.

CDR3aa: CASRVGGELFF
CDR3nt: TGTGCCAGCAGAGTAGGAGGGGAGCTGTTTTTT
d_gene: .
abundance: few
v_gene: TRBV7-9
j_gene: TRBJ2-2
len: 11

CDR3aa: CASSLSGARTDTQYF
CDR3nt: TGCGCCAGCAGCTTGTCAGGGGCGAGGACAGATACGCAGTATTTT
d_gene: .
abundance: many
v_gene: TRBV5-1
j_gene: TRBJ2-3
len: 15

CDR3aa: CASSLLAGAAFSYEQYF
CDR3nt: TGTGCCAGCAGCTTGCTAGCGGGGGCCGCTTTCTCCTACGAGCAGTACTTC
d_gene: TRBD2
abundance: many
v_gene: TRBV7-2
j_gene: TRBJ2-7
len: 17

CDR3aa: CASSSYQGGELFF
CDR3nt: TGTGCCAGCAGCTCCTACCAGGGTGGGGAGCTGTTTTTT
d_gene: .
abundance: few
v_gene: TRBV7-3
j_gene: TRBJ2-2
len: 13

CDR3aa: CASSLFGQPINYGYTF
CDR3nt: TGCGCCAGCAGCTTGTTCGGACAACCGATTAACTATGGCTACACCTTC
d_gene: .
abundance: .
v_gene: TRBV5-1
j_gene: TRBJ1-2
len: 16

CDR3aa: CASSLLPSGDNEQFF
CDR3nt: TGCGCCAGCAGCTTGTTGCCTAGCGGGGACAATGAGCAGTTCTTC
d_gene: TRBD2
abundance: .
v_gene: TRBV5-1
j_gene: TRBJ2-1
len: 15

CDR3aa: CASSLFWATEAFF
CDR3nt: TGTGCCAGCAGTTTATTTTGGGCCACTGAAGCTTTCTTT
d_gene: .
abundance: .
v_gene: TRBV27
j_gene: TRBJ1-1
len: 13

CDR3aa: CASSSHVVGTQYF
CDR3nt: TGTGCCAGCAGCTCTCATGTGGTAGGGACGCAGTATTTT
d_gene: .
abundance: .
v_gene: TRBV7-9
j_gene: TRBJ2-3
len: 13

CDR3aa: CASSSVGYEQFF
CDR3nt: TGTGCCAGCAGCTCAGTGGGCTACGAGCAGTTCTTC
d_gene: .
abundance: .
v_gene: TRBV12-3/TRBV12-4
j_gene: TRBJ2-1
len: 12

CDR3aa: CATITHRYSNQPQHF
CDR3nt: TGTGCCACGATTACCCACAGGTATAGCAATCAGCCCCAGCATTTT
d_gene: .
abundance: few
v_gene: TRBV28
j_gene: TRBJ1-5
len: 15

CDR3aa: CASSLDARELNEQFF
CDR3nt: TGCGCCAGCAGCTTGGATGCCAGGGAGCTCAATGAGCAGTTCTTC
d_gene: .
abundance: many
v_gene: TRBV5-1
j_gene: TRBJ2-1
len: 15

CDR3aa: CSVDTGQGPQETQYF
CDR3nt: TGCAGCGTTGATACGGGACAGGGACCACAAGAGACCCAGTACTTC
d_gene: TRBD1
abundance: many
v_gene: TRBV29-1
j_gene: TRBJ2-5
len: 15

CDR3aa: CASSASSGQGETQYF
CDR3nt: TGTGCCAGCAGCGCCTCTAGCGGGCAAGGGGAGACCCAGTACTTC
d_gene: TRBD2
abundance: .
v_gene: TRBV7-9
j_gene: TRBJ2-5
len: 15

CDR3aa: CASSRGTSGTYIQYF
CDR3nt: TGTGCCAGCAGCCGCGGGACTAGCGGCACGTACATTCAGTACTTC
d_gene: TRBD2
abundance: .
v_gene: TRBV6-2/TRBV6-3
j_gene: TRBJ2-4
len: 15

CDR3aa: CASNRDYQETQYF
CDR3nt: TGTGCCAGCAACCGGGACTATCAAGAGACCCAGTACTTC
d_gene: TRBD2
abundance: few
v_gene: TRBV9
j_gene: TRBJ2-5
len: 13

CDR3aa: CASTRLGQMNTEAFF
CDR3nt: TGTGCCAGCACCCGACTCGGACAGATGAACACTGAAGCTTTCTTT
d_gene: .
abundance: few
v_gene: TRBV9
j_gene: TRBJ1-1
len: 15

CDR3aa: CSARVGTGRETQYF
CDR3nt: TGCAGTGCTAGAGTGGGAACAGGGCGGGAGACCCAGTACTTC
d_gene: .
abundance: .
v_gene: TRBV20-1
j_gene: TRBJ2-5
len: 14

CDR3aa: CASSAEGLETQYF
CDR3nt: TGTGCCAGCAGTGCGGAGGGGCTGGAGACCCAGTACTTC
d_gene: .
abundance: few
v_gene: TRBV2
j_gene: TRBJ2-5
len: 13

CDR3aa: CASSLVLGLAGNEQFF
CDR3nt: TGTGCCAGCAGCTTAGTACTCGGACTAGCGGGGAATGAGCAGTTCTTC
d_gene: TRBD2
abundance: .
v_gene: TRBV7-6
j_gene: TRBJ2-1
len: 16

CDR3aa: CSAISRGYGYTF
CDR3nt: TGCAGTGCTATCAGCAGGGGCTATGGCTACACCTTC
d_gene: .
abundance: .
v_gene: TRBV20-1
j_gene: TRBJ1-2
len: 12

CDR3aa: CASSPTGGSIIFEQYF
CDR3nt: TGTGCCAGCTCACCAACGGGGGGCTCTATTATCTTCGAGCAGTACTTC
d_gene: .
abundance: .
v_gene: TRBV18
j_gene: TRBJ2-7
len: 16

CDR3aa: CAWSYDRAAFF
CDR3nt: TGTGCCTGGAGTTATGACAGGGCCGCTTTCTTT
d_gene: TRBD1
abundance: .
v_gene: TRBV30
j_gene: TRBJ1-1
len: 11

CDR3aa: CASSLRGGVGNQPQHF
CDR3nt: TGTGCCAGCAGTTTACGGGGGGGAGTCGGCAATCAGCCCCAGCATTTT
d_gene: .
abundance: .
v_gene: TRBV27
j_gene: TRBJ1-5
len: 16

CDR3aa: CAISTGGYYEQYF
CDR3nt: TGTGCCATCAGTACAGGGGGCTACTACGAGCAGTACTTC
d_gene: TRBD1
abundance: many
v_gene: TRBV10-3
j_gene: TRBJ2-7
len: 13

CDR3aa: CSARETGTGGQPQHF
CDR3nt: TGCAGTGCTCGAGAGACCGGGACAGGGGGCCAGCCCCAGCATTTT
d_gene: TRBD1
abundance: few
v_gene: TRBV20-1
j_gene: TRBJ1-5
len: 15

CDR3aa: CSARSLAKTDEQFF
CDR3nt: TGCAGTGCTAGGTCACTAGCGAAGACCGATGAGCAGTTCTTC
d_gene: TRBD2
abundance: many
v_gene: TRBV20-1
j_gene: TRBJ2-1
len: 14

CDR3aa: CASSSAIAGQITGELFF
CDR3nt: TGTGCCAGCAGTTCGGCTATCGCGGGACAGATCACCGGGGAGCTGTTTTTT
d_gene: .
abundance: .
v_gene: TRBV27
j_gene: TRBJ2-2
len: 17

CDR3aa: CASSIGPPGQGDYGYTF
CDR3nt: TGTGCCAGCAGCATCGGACCCCCGGGACAGGGAGACTATGGCTACACCTTC
d_gene: TRBD1
abundance: few
v_gene: TRBV9
j_gene: TRBJ1-2
len: 17

CDR3aa: CAIRRDREVTEAFF
CDR3nt: TGTGCCATCAGGAGGGACAGGGAGGTCACTGAAGCTTTCTTT
d_gene: TRBD1
abundance: .
v_gene: TRBV10-3
j_gene: TRBJ1-1
len: 14

CDR3aa: CASSSTSGPQGEQFF
CDR3nt: TGTGCCAGCAGCTCGACTAGCGGGCCTCAGGGTGAGCAGTTCTTC
d_gene: TRBD2
abundance: .
v_gene: TRBV7-3
j_gene: TRBJ2-1
len: 15

CDR3aa: CASTGTVNEKLFF
CDR3nt: TGTGCCAGCACCGGGACAGTTAATGAAAAACTGTTTTTT
d_gene: TRBD1
abundance: few
v_gene: TRBV2
j_gene: TRBJ1-4
len: 13

CDR3aa: CASRPRGHGYTF
CDR3nt: TGTGCCAGCAGGCCCAGGGGCCATGGCTACACCTTC
d_gene: .
abundance: .
v_gene: TRBV12-3/TRBV12-4
j_gene: TRBJ1-2
len: 12

CDR3aa: CSARGWGTYEQYF
CDR3nt: TGCAGTGCTAGAGGATGGGGAACGTACGAGCAGTACTTC
d_gene: .
abundance: many
v_gene: TRBV20-1
j_gene: TRBJ2-7
len: 13

CDR3aa: CASSQDWSVSILEQYF
CDR3nt: TGTGCCAGCAGCCAAGATTGGAGCGTCTCGATACTTGAGCAGTACTTC
d_gene: .
abundance: .
v_gene: TRBV14
j_gene: TRBJ2-7
len: 16

CDR3aa: CASSLLLDADTQYF
CDR3nt: TGTGCCAGCAGTTTACTACTAGACGCAGATACGCAGTATTTT
d_gene: .
abundance: .
v_gene: TRBV27
j_gene: TRBJ2-3
len: 14

CDR3aa: CSVAAQTTNEKLFF
CDR3nt: TGCAGCGTGGCCGCCCAGACAACTAATGAAAAACTGTTTTTT
d_gene: .
abundance: few
v_gene: TRBV29-1
j_gene: TRBJ1-4
len: 14

CDR3aa: CASSPQFGDYGYTF
CDR3nt: TGTGCCAGCAGTCCCCAGTTCGGGGACTATGGCTACACCTTC
d_gene: .
abundance: many
v_gene: TRBV27
j_gene: TRBJ1-2
len: 14

CDR3aa: CASKFSERNYGYTF
CDR3nt: TGTGCCAGTAAATTCAGTGAACGGAACTATGGCTACACCTTC
d_gene: .
abundance: .
v_gene: TRBV19
j_gene: TRBJ1-2
len: 14

CDR3aa: CSVETSGEFQETQYF
CDR3nt: TGCAGCGTTGAGACGAGCGGGGAGTTCCAAGAGACCCAGTACTTC
d_gene: TRBD2
abundance: many
v_gene: TRBV29-1
j_gene: TRBJ2-5
len: 15

CDR3aa: CASSQAPPGLNTEAFF
CDR3nt: TGCGCCAGCAGCCAAGCCCCCCCAGGGTTGAACACTGAAGCTTTCTTT
d_gene: .
abundance: few
v_gene: TRBV4-3
j_gene: TRBJ1-1
len: 16

CDR3aa: CASGLTGLGEKLFF
CDR3nt: TGTGCCAGCGGATTGACAGGGCTGGGTGAAAAACTGTTTTTT
d_gene: TRBD1
abundance: .
v_gene: TRBV28
j_gene: TRBJ1-4
len: 14

CDR3aa: CASSLGGLGDYEQYF
CDR3nt: TGTGCCAGCAGTTTGGGGGGTCTAGGGGACTACGAGCAGTACTTC
d_gene: .
abundance: many
v_gene: TRBV7-8
j_gene: TRBJ2-7
len: 15

CDR3aa: CASSQGASGFYEQYF
CDR3nt: TGCGCCAGCAGCCAAGGGGCTAGCGGGTTCTACGAGCAGTACTTC
d_gene: TRBD2
abundance: .
v_gene: TRBV4-3
j_gene: TRBJ2-7
len: 15

CDR3aa: CASSVGGDGNAIYF
CDR3nt: TGTGCCAGCAGCGTTGGGGGCGATGGAAACGCCATATATTTT
d_gene: .
abundance: .
v_gene: TRBV9
j_gene: TRBJ1-3
len: 14

CDR3aa: CASSKSLGGNQPQHF
CDR3nt: TGTGCCAGTAGTAAAAGTTTAGGAGGTAACCAGCCCCAGCATTTT
d_gene: .
abundance: few
v_gene: TRBV19
j_gene: TRBJ1-5
len: 15

CDR3aa: CAAASDRNQPQHF
CDR3nt: TGTGCCGCCGCTTCGGACAGGAATCAGCCCCAGCATTTT
d_gene: TRBD1
abundance: .
v_gene: TRBV28
j_gene: TRBJ1-5
len: 13

CDR3aa: CAGRDSADYEQYF
CDR3nt: TGTGCCGGCCGGGACAGCGCGGACTACGAGCAGTACTTC
d_gene: TRBD1
abundance: .
v_gene: TRBV10-3
j_gene: TRBJ2-7
len: 13

CDR3aa: CASTPRAGNTEAFF
CDR3nt: TGTGCCAGCACCCCCAGGGCGGGGAACACTGAAGCTTTCTTT
d_gene: .
abundance: .
v_gene: TRBV12-3/TRBV12-4
j_gene: TRBJ1-1
len: 14

CDR3aa: CAWRPSGSGDTQYF
CDR3nt: TGTGCCTGGAGGCCTAGCGGGAGCGGGGATACGCAGTATTTT
d_gene: TRBD2
abundance: once
v_gene: TRBV30
j_gene: TRBJ2-3
len: 14

CDR3aa: CASSPSGGSADTQYF
CDR3nt: TGTGCCAGCAGCCCTAGCGGGGGTAGCGCAGATACGCAGTATTTT
d_gene: TRBD2
abundance: few
v_gene: TRBV7-9
j_gene: TRBJ2-3
len: 15

CDR3aa: CASREQGFQPQHF
CDR3nt: TGTGCCAGCAGGGAACAGGGATTCCAGCCCCAGCATTTT
d_gene: .
abundance: few
v_gene: TRBV6-6
j_gene: TRBJ1-5
len: 13

CDR3aa: CSARPSGGANTGELFF
CDR3nt: TGCAGTGCTAGGCCTAGCGGGGGAGCGAACACCGGGGAGCTGTTTTTT
d_gene: TRBD2
abundance: .
v_gene: TRBV20-1
j_gene: TRBJ2-2
len: 16

CDR3aa: CASSQGGQGVDYGYTF
CDR3nt: TGCGCCAGCAGCCAGGGCGGACAGGGGGTAGACTATGGCTACACCTTC
d_gene: TRBD1
abundance: few
v_gene: TRBV4-1
j_gene: TRBJ1-2
len: 16

CDR3aa: CASSSQPAGRGADTQYF
CDR3nt: TGTGCTAGCAGCTCCCAACCCGCGGGGCGCGGAGCAGATACGCAGTATTTT
d_gene: .
abundance: medium-sized
v_gene: TRBV7-7
j_gene: TRBJ2-3
len: 17

CDR3aa: CASSGTGVGYNEQFF
CDR3nt: TGCGCCAGCAGTGGGACAGGGGTGGGTTACAATGAGCAGTTCTTC
d_gene: TRBD1
abundance: .
v_gene: TRBV6-5
j_gene: TRBJ2-1
len: 15

CDR3aa: CASSASGAAGYTF
CDR3nt: TGTGCCAGCAGTGCCTCAGGGGCGGCTGGCTACACCTTC
d_gene: .
abundance: many
v_gene: TRBV12-3/TRBV12-4
j_gene: TRBJ1-2
len: 13

CDR3aa: CASSLGTGNLNTEAFF
CDR3nt: TGTGCCAGCAGTTTAGGGACAGGGAACCTGAACACTGAAGCTTTCTTT
d_gene: TRBD1
abundance: .
v_gene: TRBV28
j_gene: TRBJ1-1
len: 16

CDR3aa: CSVYGGREQFF
CDR3nt: TGCAGCGTCTATGGGGGCAGGGAGCAGTTCTTC
d_gene: .
abundance: .
v_gene: TRBV29-1
j_gene: TRBJ2-1
len: 11

CDR3aa: CASREVGNTEAFF
CDR3nt: TGTGCCAGCAGGGAGGTGGGGAACACTGAAGCTTTCTTT
d_gene: .
abundance: .
v_gene: TRBV28
j_gene: TRBJ1-1
len: 13

CDR3aa: CASSLGQGTQEAQYF
CDR3nt: TGTGCCAGCAGCCTGGGACAGGGAACCCAAGAGGCCCAGTACTTC
d_gene: TRBD1
abundance: few
v_gene: TRBV4-2
j_gene: TRBJ2-5
len: 15